These 23 T cell receptor beta chains were all obtained from the same sample, sequenced in a study of Graves' ophthalmopathy and Graves' hyperthyroidism. RNA transcripts yielded amplified TCR beta CDR3 regions. The first-round RT-PCR employed HTBI primers together with the Qiagen OneStep RT-PCR kit. A multiplex PCR was then performed as the second round. Each CDR3 protein gets one entry after TCRdb re-called the multiplex PCR reads with MiXCR. The repertoire consists of 300,000 to 500,000 distinct CDR3 sequences, with approximately 15% occurring once and the leading ten covering around 7%. Sequencing was performed on peripheral blood. These receptors all stem from a woman between 18 and 29 years old with stable Graves' hyperthyroidism.

This chain connects TRBV18 to TRBJ2-2; no reliable D call. V dropped 0 bases and J dropped 6 bases, with 5 bases sitting between them. The germline V gene encodes CDR1 KGHSH and CDR2 LQKENI. This CDR3 contains 13 residues. CDR3 sequence: CASSPPDPGELFF. For the CDR3, the DNA is TGTGCCAGCTCACCACCGGACCCCGGGGAGCTGTTTTTT.

In its sample, this clonotype was seen many times. The chain uses TRBV5-1 and TRBJ1-2, with 9 bases identical to TRBD1. CDR1 and CDR2 (germline): SGHRS, YFSETQ. This CDR3 region has 15 residues. V shed 8 bases, J shed 1 base, and the junction held 9 bases outside the gene matches. The CDR3 reads CASSSGTGNNYGYTF. The CDR3 DNA is TGCGCCAGTTCCTCCGGGACAGGGAATAACTATGGCTACACCTTC.

This clonotype was found many times. The J gene is TRBJ1-1, the V gene TRBV25-1, with 8 bases lining up with TRBD1. Germline CDR1 MGHDK, CDR2 SYGVNS. V dropped 7 bases and J dropped 0; count of bases not matched to a gene: 4. The CDR3 runs 14 residues. The CDR3 loop reads CASMTGDMNTEAFF. For the CDR3, the DNA is TGTGCCAGCATGACAGGGGACATGAACACTGAAGCTTTCTTT.

Ten or more counts support this clonotype. The chain uses TRBV12-3 or TRBV12-4 and TRBJ1-1; TRBD1 is a possible D gene (6 bases). V was shortened by 4 bases and J by 4 bases, with 13 bases between the two germline ends. This CDR3 contains 14 residues. This chain's CDR3 is CASSYRRGSTEAFF. The CDR3 DNA reads TGTGCCAGCAGTTACCGCAGGGGTTCCACTGAAGCTTTCTTT.

Ten or more counts support this clonotype. V and J are TRBV12-3 or TRBV12-4 and TRBJ1-6; D is unclear. V gave up 1 base and J gave up 10 bases, with 8 bases separating them. The CDR3 consists of 13 residues. The CDR3 here is CASSLGPQSPLHF. The CDR3 DNA follows: TGTGCCAGCAGTTTAGGGCCACAGTCACCCCTCCACTTT.

This clonotype was seen more than once but under ten times. V and J are TRBV6-4 and TRBJ2-2; D is ambiguous. The CDR3 spans 13 residues. V lost 3 bases, J lost 2 bases, and 4 bases lay in between. Germline CDR1 is MRHNA and CDR2 is SNTAGT. The DNA for the CDR3 is TGTGCCAGCAGTGAGGACAACACCGGGGAGCTGTTTTTT. Its protein product is CASSEDNTGELFF.

This clonotype was picked up many times. This chain uses TRBV12-3 or TRBV12-4 with TRBJ2-5, with TRBD1 matching 9 bases. V dropped 6 bases and J dropped 3; count of bases not matched to a gene: 5. The CDR3 covers 14 residues. The CDR3 is CASRGQGLKETQYF. DNA for the CDR3: TGTGCCAGCAGGGGACAGGGCCTTAAAGAGACCCAGTACTTC.

The V and J genes are TRBV4-2 and TRBJ1-1; TRBD1 aligns across 7 bases. Germline V CDR1 and CDR2: LGHNA, YNFKEQ. V dropped 5 bases and J dropped 1; count of bases not matched to a gene: 10. The CDR3 covers 16 residues. The CDR3 DNA is TGTGCCAGCAGCGCGTATTCGGGACAGCCGAACACTGAAGCTTTCTTT. Its protein is CASSAYSGQPNTEAFF.

The rearrangement joins TRBV6-2 or TRBV6-3 to TRBJ2-2; 10 bases align to TRBD2. From germline, CDR1 is MNHEY and CDR2 SVGEGT. With V trimmed by 5 bases and J by 0 bases, 9 bases remained unmatched. The CDR3 contains 18 residues. In DNA form, the CDR3 reads TGTGCCAGCAGTCCGGGGTTAGCGGGAGGAACGAACACCGGGGAGCTGTTTTTT. Its protein is CASSPGLAGGTNTGELFF.

At least ten counts were recorded for this clonotype. The chain employs TRBV27 and TRBJ1-1; D might be TRBD1 (6 bases). V lost 6 bases to trimming and J lost 8 bases, with 16 bases between them. The CDR3 contains 13 residues. Per germline, CDR1 MNHEY and CDR2 SMNVEV (reference sequence). The CDR3 spells CASRDGGQGEAFF. The CDR3 DNA is TGTGCCAGCAGAGACGGCGGGCAGGGGGAAGCTTTCTTT.

This clonotype has just a few counts. V gene TRBV7-9 combines with J gene TRBJ2-5, with TRBD1 matching 8 bases. V shed 5 bases and J 5 bases; nucleotides not matched to a gene: 10. CDR1 is SEHNR, CDR2 FQNEAQ, per germline (reference sequence). This CDR3 has 15 residues. CDR3 sequence reads: CASSPPGGVSETQYF. The CDR3 coding sequence is TGTGCCAGCAGCCCCCCAGGGGGCGTAAGTGAGACCCAGTACTTC.

In its sample, this clonotype was seen a few times. The chain combines TRBV7-9 with TRBJ2-7; D tentatively reads TRBD1 or TRBD2 (5 bases each). This CDR3 has 14 amino acids. V dropped 5 bases and J dropped 6 bases, with 17 bases sitting between them. Germline V gene data show CDR1 as SEHNR and CDR2 as FQNEAQ (reference sequence). CDR3 DNA: TGTGCCAGCAGCGAGAAGTTGGGGGAAGTCGAGCAGTACTTC. Encoded protein: CASSEKLGEVEQYF.

This clonotype was observed at least ten times. The chain has TRBV19 and TRBJ1-2, with 7 bases fitting TRBD1. CDR1 is LNHDA, CDR2 SQIVND, per germline (reference sequence). This CDR3 is built from 12 residues. The V gene end was trimmed by 6 bases and the J gene end by 8 bases; junction bases not matched to a gene: 6. CDR3 protein: CASRTGVFGYTF. DNA of the CDR3: TGTGCCAGTAGAACAGGGGTCTTCGGCTACACCTTC.

This clonotype occurred many times. The chain has TRBV29-1 and TRBJ1-1, with 8 bases that match TRBD1. In germline, CDR1 is SQVTM, CDR2 ANQGSEA. This CDR3 comprises 13 residues. V trimming: 7 bases; J trimming: 2 bases; junction bases outside the gene matches: 6. The CDR3 sequence is CSAQDRVNTEAFF. The CDR3 nucleotides are TGCAGCGCTCAGGACAGGGTCAACACTGAAGCTTTCTTT.

The chain employs TRBV6-1 and TRBJ2-7; D gene uncertain. The CDR3 has 11 amino acids. Germline V CDR1 and CDR2: MNHNS, SASEGT. The ends were cut back, 5 bases at V and 4 bases at J, with 6 bases in the middle. CDR3 in amino acids: CASSRMYEQYF. As DNA, the CDR3 is TGTGCCAGCAGTCGAATGTACGAGCAGTACTTC.

This clonotype was recorded many times. The gene calls are TRBV6-1 and TRBJ2-5; 10 bases are a match to TRBD2. This CDR3 has 15 amino acids. J was trimmed by 3 bases and V by 5 bases; bases with no gene match: 6. Germline lookup yields CDR1 MNHNS and CDR2 SASEGT. The CDR3 region has the DNA TGTGCCAGCAGTCTGGGAGCGGGGGGGAAAGAGACCCAGTACTTC. Residues: CASSLGAGGKETQYF.

Ten or more counts support this clonotype. The genes are TRBV19 and TRBJ2-5; 7 nucleotides agree with TRBD2. Germline-derived CDR1 and CDR2 are LNHDA and SQIVND (reference sequence). This CDR3 is 15 amino acids long. V trimming: 3 bases; J trimming: 2 bases; junction bases outside the gene matches: 6. The CDR3 protein is CASSIRLADQETQYF. The CDR3 DNA reads as TGTGCCAGTAGTATTCGACTAGCAGATCAAGAGACCCAGTACTTC.

Notes on this clonotype: A junction end diverges from the germline sequence, so it may reflect a read error. This sequence joins TRBV12-3 or TRBV12-4 and TRBJ2-7, with 10 bases matching TRBD2. CDR3 length: 17 amino acids. This chain's CDR3 is CATSGPPGLASSYDQYF. In DNA, the CDR3 is TGTGCCACCAGTGGTCCACCGGGACTAGCGAGCTCCTACGATCAGTACTTC.

This clonotype was observed at least ten times. The chain recombines TRBV12-3 or TRBV12-4 with TRBJ2-5; TRBD1 aligns across 7 bases. V shed 6 bases and J 2 bases; nucleotides not matched to a gene: 9. The CDR3 is 15 amino acids. CDR3: CASRSTGQRQETQYF. The CDR3 coding sequence is TGTGCCAGCAGATCGACAGGGCAGCGACAAGAGACCCAGTACTTC.

This clonotype was detected a few times. Given a much more abundant clone one base away, this may be a read error. The chain joins TRBV20-1 to TRBJ1-6; no definite D call. Per germline, CDR1 DFQATT and CDR2 SNEGSKA (reference sequence). The CDR3 loop spans 13 amino acids. The CDR3 DNA sequence: TGCAGTGCTAGAGTTGACAAGAATTCACACCTCCACTTT. It codes for CSARVDKNSHLHF.

This clonotype was seen many times. The genes are TRBV7-3 and TRBJ1-5; unclear D gene. This CDR3 contains 13 residues. V lost 0 bases and J lost 6, with 6 bases in between. Germline CDR1 reads SGHTA; CDR2 reads FQGTGA. Here the CDR3 reads CASSLTSAQPQHF. The CDR3 DNA reads as TGTGCCAGCAGCTTAACGTCGGCTCAGCCCCAGCATTTT.

This clonotype was seen more than once but under ten times. The rearrangement uses TRBV29-1 and TRBJ1-5; no clear D gene. Germline V CDR1 and CDR2: SQVTM, ANQGSEA. Trimming took 0 bases from V and 2 from J, leaving 2 bases between them. The CDR3 spans 12 residues. CDR3 in amino acids: CSVEDGNQPQHF. As DNA, the CDR3 is TGCAGCGTTGAAGATGGCAATCAGCCCCAGCATTTT.

This clonotype was detected many times. V gene TRBV9 combines with J gene TRBJ2-2, with no clear D. CDR1 is SGDLS, CDR2 YYNGEE, per germline. The V gene lost 3 bases and the J gene lost 5 bases, with 11 bases spanning the gap. The length of the CDR3 is 14 residues. The CDR3 protein is CASSALGPTGELFF. CDR3 nucleotides: TGTGCCAGCAGCGCCCTAGGCCCGACCGGGGAGCTGTTTTTT.